This TCR beta chain was documented in a study of OX40 agonist ivuxolimab in advanced cancers. Study-wide findings and caveats: There were, on average, more expanded clones in CD8+ T cells than in CD4+. There were also nonresponders showing low normalized T-cell clonal expansion.

Germline CDR1 ENHRY, CDR2 SYGVKD. The CDR3 contains 15 residues. V shed 3 bases, J shed 7 bases, and the junction held 10 bases outside the gene matches. Points on this clone: Its antigen is not identified.

Baseline was the first blood sampling point, followed by cycle 4 day 1 and cycle 7 day 1. Sequencing used immunoSEQ multiplex PCR; TCRdb keeps in-frame clones, though not all of them. The sample holds more than 80,000 clones; less than 95% are singletons and the top ten take under 2%. The rearrangement uses TRBV10-3 and TRBJ2-7, with 9 bases aligning to TRBD2. The sample consisted of CD4+ or CD8+ T cells sorted from blood, taken in a trial of the OX40 agonist ivuxolimab. The receptor comes from an adult with an advanced solid tumor such as melanoma, head and neck, liver or kidney cancer. CDR3 sequence reads: CAISDLAGTSREQYF. The CDR3 coding sequence is TGTGCCATCAGTGATCTAGCGGGAACTTCACGGGAGCAGTACTTC.